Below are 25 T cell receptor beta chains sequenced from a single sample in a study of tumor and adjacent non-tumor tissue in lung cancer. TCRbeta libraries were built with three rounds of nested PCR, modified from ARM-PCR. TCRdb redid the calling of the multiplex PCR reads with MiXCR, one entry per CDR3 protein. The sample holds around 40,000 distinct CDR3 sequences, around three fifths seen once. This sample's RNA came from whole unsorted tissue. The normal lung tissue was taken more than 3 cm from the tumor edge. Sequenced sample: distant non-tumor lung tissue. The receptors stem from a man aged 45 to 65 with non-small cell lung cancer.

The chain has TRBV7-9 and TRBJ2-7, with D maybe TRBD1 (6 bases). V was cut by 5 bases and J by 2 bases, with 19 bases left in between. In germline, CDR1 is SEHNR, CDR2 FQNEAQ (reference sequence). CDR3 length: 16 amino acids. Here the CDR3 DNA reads TGTGCCAGCAGCCCACACCCGACAGGAAGGGCCTACGAGCAGTACTTC. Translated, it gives CASSPHPTGRAYEQYF.

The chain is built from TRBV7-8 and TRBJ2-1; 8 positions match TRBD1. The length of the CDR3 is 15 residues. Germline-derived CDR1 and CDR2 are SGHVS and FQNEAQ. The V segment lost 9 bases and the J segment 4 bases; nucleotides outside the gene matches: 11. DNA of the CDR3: TGTGCCAGTAGGGAAGACAGGGGATGTTACAATGAGCAGTTCTTC. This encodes CASREDRGCYNEQFF.

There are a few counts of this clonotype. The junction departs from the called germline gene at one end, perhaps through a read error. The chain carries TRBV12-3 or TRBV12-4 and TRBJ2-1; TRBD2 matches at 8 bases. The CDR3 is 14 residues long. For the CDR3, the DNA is TGTGCTAGCAGTTTCGGGGGGGAGTACAATGAGCAGTTCTTC. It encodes CASSFGGEYNEQFF.

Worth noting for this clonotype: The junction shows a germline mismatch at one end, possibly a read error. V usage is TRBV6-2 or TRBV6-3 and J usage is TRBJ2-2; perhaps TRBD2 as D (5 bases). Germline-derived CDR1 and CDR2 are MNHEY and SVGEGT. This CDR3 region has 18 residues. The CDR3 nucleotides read TGTGCCAGCAATCCCATTCCCCCGGGGTGGCAATACATCGGGGAGCTGTTTTTC. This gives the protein CASNPIPPGWQYIGELFF.

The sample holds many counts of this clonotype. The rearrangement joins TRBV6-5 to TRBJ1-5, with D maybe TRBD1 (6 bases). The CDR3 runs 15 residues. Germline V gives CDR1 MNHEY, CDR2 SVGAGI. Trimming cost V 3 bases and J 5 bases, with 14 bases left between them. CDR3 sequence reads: CASSYSTGNDQPQHF. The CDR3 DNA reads TGTGCCAGCAGTTATAGTACAGGGAATGATCAGCCCCAGCATTTT.

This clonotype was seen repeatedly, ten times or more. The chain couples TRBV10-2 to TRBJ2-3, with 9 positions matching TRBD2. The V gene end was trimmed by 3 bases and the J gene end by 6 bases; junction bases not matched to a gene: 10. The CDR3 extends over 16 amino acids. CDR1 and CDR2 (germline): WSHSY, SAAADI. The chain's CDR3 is CASSETGGRVGDTQYF. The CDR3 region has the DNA TGCGCCAGCAGTGAAACAGGCGGGAGGGTCGGGGATACGCAGTATTTT.

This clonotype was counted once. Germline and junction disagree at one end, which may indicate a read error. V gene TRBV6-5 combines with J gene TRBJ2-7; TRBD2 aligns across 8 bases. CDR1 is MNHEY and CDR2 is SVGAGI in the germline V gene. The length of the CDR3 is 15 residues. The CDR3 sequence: CASRNSGKHSYDQYF. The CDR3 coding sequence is TGTGCCAGCAGGAATAGCGGGAAGCACTCCTACGATCAGTACTTC.

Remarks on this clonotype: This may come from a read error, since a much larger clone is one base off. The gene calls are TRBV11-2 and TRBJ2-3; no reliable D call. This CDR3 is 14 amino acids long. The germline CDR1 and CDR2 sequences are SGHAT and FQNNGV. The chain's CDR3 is CASSLMRSTDTRYF. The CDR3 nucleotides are TGTGCCAGCAGCTTAATGCGGAGCACAGATACGCGGTATTTT.

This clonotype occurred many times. The CDR3 region is CASSLEPSGSTDTQYF. CDR3 bases: TGCGCCAGCAGCTTGGAGCCGTCGGGAAGCACAGATACGCAGTATTTT. The V call is TRBV5-1, the J call TRBJ2-3; D may be TRBD2 (5 bases). This CDR3 contains 16 residues. Germline lookup yields CDR1 SGHRS and CDR2 YFSETQ. V lost 0 bases and J 0 bases, leaving 11 bases between the germline ends.

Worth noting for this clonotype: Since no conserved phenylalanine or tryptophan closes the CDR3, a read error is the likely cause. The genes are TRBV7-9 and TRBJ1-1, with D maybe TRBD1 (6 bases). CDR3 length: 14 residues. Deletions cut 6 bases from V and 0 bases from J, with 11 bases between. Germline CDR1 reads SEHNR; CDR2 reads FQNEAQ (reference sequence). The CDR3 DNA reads TGTGCCAGCAGTCGACAGGTCTTGAACACTGAAGCTTTCTCT. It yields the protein CASSRQVLNTEAFS.

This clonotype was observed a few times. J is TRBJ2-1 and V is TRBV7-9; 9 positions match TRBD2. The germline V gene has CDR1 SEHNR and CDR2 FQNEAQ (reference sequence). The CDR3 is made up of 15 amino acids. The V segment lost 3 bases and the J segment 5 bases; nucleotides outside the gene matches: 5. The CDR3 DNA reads TGTGCCAGCAGCTTTAGCGGGGGTTCCCACAATGAGCAGTTCTTC. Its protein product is CASSFSGGSHNEQFF.

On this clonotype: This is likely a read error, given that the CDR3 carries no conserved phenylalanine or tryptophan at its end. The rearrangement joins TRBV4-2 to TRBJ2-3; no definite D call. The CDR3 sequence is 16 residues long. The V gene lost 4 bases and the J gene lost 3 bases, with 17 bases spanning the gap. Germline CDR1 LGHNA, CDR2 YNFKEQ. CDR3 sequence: CASSLASGLATDTQYV. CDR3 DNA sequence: TGTGCCAGCAGCCTAGCCTCCGGCCTCGCTACAGATACGCAGTATGTT.

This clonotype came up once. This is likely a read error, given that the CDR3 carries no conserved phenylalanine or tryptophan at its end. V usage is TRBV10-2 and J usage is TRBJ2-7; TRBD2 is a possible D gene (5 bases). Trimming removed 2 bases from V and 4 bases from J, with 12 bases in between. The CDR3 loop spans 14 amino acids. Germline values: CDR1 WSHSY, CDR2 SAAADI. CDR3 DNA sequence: TGCGCCAGCAGTGAGACGGGGATACCATACGAGCAGTACATC. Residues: CASSETGIPYEQYI.

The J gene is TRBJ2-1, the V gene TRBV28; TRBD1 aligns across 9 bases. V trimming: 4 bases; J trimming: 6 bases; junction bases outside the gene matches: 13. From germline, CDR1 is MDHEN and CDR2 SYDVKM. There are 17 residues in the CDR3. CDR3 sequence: CASSSTLAGTGFNEQFF. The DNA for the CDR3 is TGTGCCAGCAGTTCTACTCTCGCCGGGACAGGGTTCAATGAGCAGTTCTTC.

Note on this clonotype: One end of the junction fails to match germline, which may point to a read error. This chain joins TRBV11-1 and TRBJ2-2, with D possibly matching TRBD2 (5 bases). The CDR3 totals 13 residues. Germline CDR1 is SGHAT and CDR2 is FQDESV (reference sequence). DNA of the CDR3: TGTCCCAGCAACCGGGGTCCAGTAGGGGAGCTGTTTTTT. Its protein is CPSNRGPVGELFF. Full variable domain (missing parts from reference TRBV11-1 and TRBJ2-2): EAEVAQSPRYKITEKSQAVAFWCDPISGHATLYWYRQILGQGPELLVQFQDESVVDDSQLPKDRFSAERLKGVDSTLKIQPAELGDSAMYLCPSNRGPVGELFFGEGSRLTVL.

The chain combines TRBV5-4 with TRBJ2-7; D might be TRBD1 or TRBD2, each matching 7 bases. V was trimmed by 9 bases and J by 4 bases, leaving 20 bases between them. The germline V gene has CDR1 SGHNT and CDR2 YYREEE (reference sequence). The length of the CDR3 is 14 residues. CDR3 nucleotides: TGTGCCATCAGTCCTCAGGGGGGGAAGTACGAGCAGTACTTC. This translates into CAISPQGGKYEQYF.

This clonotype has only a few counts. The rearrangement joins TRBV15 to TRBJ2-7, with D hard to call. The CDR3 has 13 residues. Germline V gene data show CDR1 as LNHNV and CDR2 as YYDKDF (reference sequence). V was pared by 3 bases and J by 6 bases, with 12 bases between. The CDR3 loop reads CATSRLSFGEQYF. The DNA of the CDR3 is TGTGCCACCAGCAGGCTGTCGTTTGGCGAGCAGTACTTC.

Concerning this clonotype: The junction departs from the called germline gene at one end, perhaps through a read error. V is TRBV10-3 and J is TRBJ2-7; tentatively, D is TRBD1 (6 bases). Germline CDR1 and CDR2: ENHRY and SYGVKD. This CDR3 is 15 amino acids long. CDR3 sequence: CTISERSGDAYEQYF. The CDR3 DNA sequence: TGTACCATCAGTGAGCGGTCAGGGGATGCTTACGAGCAGTACTTC.

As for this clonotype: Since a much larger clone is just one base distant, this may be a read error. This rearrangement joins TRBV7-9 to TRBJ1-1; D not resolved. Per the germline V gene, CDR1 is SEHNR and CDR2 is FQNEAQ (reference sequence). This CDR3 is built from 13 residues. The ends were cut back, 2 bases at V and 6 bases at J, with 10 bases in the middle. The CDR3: CASSLYWYSEAFF. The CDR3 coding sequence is TGTGCCAGCAGCTTATACTGGTATTCTGAAGCTTTCTTT.

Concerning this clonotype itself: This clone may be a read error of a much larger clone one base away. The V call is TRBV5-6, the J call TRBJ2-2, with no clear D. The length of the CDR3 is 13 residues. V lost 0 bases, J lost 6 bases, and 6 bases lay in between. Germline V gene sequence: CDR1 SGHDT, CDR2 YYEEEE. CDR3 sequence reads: CASSLGCPGELFF. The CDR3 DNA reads TGTGCCAGCAGCTTGGGTTGCCCCGGGGAGCTGTTTTTT.

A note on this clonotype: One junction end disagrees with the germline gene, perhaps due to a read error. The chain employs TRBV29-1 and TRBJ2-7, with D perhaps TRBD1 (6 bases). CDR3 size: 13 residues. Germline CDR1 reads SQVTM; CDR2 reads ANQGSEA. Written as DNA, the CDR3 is TGCAGCATCCGCCGGGACAAGATCTACGAACAGTACTTC. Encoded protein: CSIRRDKIYEQYF.

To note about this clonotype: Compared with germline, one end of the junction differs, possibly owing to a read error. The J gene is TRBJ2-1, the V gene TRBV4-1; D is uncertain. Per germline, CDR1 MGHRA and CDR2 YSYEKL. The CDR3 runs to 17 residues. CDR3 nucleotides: TGCGCCAGCACCCAAGATGTGACTCCGAAACTCTACAATGAGCAGTTCTTC. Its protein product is CASTQDVTPKLYNEQFF.

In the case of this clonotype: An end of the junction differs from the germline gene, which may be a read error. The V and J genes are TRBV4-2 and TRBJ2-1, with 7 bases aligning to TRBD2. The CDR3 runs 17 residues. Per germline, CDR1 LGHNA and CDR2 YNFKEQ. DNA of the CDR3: TGTGCCAGCAGCCCCTTCCGGCGGGAGAAAGGGTCGGATGAGCAATTCTTC. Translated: CASSPFRREKGSDEQFF.

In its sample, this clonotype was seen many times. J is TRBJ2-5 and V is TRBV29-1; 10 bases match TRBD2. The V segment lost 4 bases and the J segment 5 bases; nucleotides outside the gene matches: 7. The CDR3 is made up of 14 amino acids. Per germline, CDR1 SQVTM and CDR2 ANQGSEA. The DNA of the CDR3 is TGCAGCGTTGTTTTAGCGGGAGGCTTGGAGACCCAGTACTTC. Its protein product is CSVVLAGGLETQYF.

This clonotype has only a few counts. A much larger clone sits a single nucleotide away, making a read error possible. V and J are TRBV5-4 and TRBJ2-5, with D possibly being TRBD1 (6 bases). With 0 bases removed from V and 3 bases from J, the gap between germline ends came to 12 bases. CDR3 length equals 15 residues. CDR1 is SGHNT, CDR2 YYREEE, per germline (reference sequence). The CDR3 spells CASSLGGHGKETQYF. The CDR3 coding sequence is TGTGCCAGCAGCTTGGGGGGGCACGGTAAAGAGACCCAGTACTTC.